This entry concerns a single TCR beta chain. The source of the sample is a study of CD8 T cells in Susac syndrome. Across the study: Within the group of sequenced Susac syndrome patients, about 6 had active disease and about 8 were in remission. There were Susac syndrome patients who were therapy-naive at blood draw, others on corticosteroids, and others on intravenous immunoglobulin alone.

Both CD4+ and CD8+ T cells were negatively isolated, and TEMRA cells underwent FACS enrichment. The CDR3 runs 13 residues. The J segment lost 6 bases and the V segment lost 3 bases, leaving 6 bases of the junction unmatched. Germline V gene sequence: CDR1 GTSNPN, CDR2 SVGIG (reference sequence). Reverse transcription of about 0.5 to 1 ug RNA was carried out with random hexamers. Multiplex PCR with immunoSEQ amplified the TCR beta CDR3 across 54 Vbeta and 13 Jbeta. TCRdb analysed the immunoSEQ multiplex PCR reads with MiXCR anew, one entry per CDR3 protein. The sample holds under 200,000 distinct CDR3 sequences; 90% to 95% are singletons and the top ten take approximately 0.086%.

What was sequenced was CD4+ T cells from PBMCs. This sequence originates from a human donor with Susac syndrome. The V and J genes are TRBV30 and TRBJ1-1, with 8 bases identical to TRBD1. The CDR3 loop is CAWRKAGGPEAFF. For the CDR3, the DNA is TGTGCCTGGAGAAAAGCAGGGGGCCCTGAAGCTTTCTTT.